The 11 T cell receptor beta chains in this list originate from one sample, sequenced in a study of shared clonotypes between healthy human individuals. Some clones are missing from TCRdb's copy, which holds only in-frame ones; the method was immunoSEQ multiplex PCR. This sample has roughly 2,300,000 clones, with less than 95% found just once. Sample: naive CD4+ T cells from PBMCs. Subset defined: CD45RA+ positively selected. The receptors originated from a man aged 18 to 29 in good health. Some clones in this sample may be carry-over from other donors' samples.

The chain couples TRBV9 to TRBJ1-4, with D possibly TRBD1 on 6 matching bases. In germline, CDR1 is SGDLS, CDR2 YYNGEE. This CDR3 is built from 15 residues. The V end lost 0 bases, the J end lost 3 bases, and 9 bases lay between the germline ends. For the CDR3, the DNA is TGTGCCAGCAGCGTAGAAAGGGGGTCTAATGAAAAACTGTTTTTT. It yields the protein CASSVERGSNEKLFF.

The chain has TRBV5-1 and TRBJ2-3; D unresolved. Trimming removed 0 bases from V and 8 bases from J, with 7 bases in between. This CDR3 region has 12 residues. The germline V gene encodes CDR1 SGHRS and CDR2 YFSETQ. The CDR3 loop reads CASSLGQSTQYF. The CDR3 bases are TGCGCCAGCAGCTTGGGCCAAAGTACGCAGTATTTT.

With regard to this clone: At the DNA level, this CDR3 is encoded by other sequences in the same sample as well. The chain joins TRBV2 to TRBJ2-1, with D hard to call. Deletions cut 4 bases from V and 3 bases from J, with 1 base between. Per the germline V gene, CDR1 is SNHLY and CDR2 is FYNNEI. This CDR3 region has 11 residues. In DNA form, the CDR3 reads TGTGCCAGCAGTGGCTACAATGAGCAGTTCTTC. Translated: CASSGYNEQFF.

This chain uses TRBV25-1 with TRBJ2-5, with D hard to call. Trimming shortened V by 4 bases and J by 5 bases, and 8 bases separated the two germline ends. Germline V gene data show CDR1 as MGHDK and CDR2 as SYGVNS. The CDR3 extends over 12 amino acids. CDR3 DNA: TGTGCCAGCAGTGGGATACGGGAGACCCAGTACTTC. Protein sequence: CASSGIRETQYF.

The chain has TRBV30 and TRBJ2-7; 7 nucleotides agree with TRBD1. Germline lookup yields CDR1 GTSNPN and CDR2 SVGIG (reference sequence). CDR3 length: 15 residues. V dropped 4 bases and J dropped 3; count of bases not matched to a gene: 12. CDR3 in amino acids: CAWTPGRGFFYEQYF. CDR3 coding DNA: TGTGCCTGGACCCCCGGCAGGGGGTTTTTCTACGAGCAGTACTTC.

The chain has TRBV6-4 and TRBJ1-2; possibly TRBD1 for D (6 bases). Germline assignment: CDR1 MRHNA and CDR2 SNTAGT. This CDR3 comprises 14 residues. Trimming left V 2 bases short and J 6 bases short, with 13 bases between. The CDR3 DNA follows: TGTGCCAGCAGTGACGACTGGGGGGCTGATGGCTACACCTTC. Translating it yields CASSDDWGADGYTF.

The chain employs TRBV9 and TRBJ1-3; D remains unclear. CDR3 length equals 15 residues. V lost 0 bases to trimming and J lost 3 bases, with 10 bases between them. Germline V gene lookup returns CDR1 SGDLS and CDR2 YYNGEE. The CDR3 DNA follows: TGTGCCAGCAGCGTAGGGAATAGTGGTGGAAACACCATATATTTT. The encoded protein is CASSVGNSGGNTIYF.

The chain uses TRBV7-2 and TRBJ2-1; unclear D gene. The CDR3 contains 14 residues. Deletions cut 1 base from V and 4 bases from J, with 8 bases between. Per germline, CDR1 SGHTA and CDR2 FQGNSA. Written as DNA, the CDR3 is TGTGCCAGCAGCTTAGTAATGGTTTACAATGAGCAGTTCTTC. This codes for CASSLVMVYNEQFF.

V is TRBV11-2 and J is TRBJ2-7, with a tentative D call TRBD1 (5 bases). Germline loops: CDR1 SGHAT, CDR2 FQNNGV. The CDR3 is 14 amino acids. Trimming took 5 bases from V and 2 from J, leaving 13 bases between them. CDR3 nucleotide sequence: TGTGCCAGCAGCCCCGGACAATACACCTACGAGCAGTACTTC. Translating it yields CASSPGQYTYEQYF.

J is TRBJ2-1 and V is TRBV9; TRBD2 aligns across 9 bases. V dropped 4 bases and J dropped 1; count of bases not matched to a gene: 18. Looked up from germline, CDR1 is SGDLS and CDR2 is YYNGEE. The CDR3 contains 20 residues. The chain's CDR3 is CASSQGTELWREGSYNEQFF. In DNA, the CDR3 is TGTGCCAGCAGCCAGGGGACAGAGCTTTGGCGGGAGGGATCCTACAATGAGCAGTTCTTC.

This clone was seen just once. The CDR3 region has the DNA TGTGCCAGCAGCGTAGCGGGGCGGAACACAGATACGCAGTATTTT. It codes for CASSVAGRNTDTQYF. The chain uses TRBV9 and TRBJ2-3; D assignment may be TRBD1 or TRBD2 (5 bases each). Germline assignment: CDR1 SGDLS and CDR2 YYNGEE. V lost 0 bases to trimming and J lost 2 bases, with 10 bases between them. The CDR3 consists of 15 residues.